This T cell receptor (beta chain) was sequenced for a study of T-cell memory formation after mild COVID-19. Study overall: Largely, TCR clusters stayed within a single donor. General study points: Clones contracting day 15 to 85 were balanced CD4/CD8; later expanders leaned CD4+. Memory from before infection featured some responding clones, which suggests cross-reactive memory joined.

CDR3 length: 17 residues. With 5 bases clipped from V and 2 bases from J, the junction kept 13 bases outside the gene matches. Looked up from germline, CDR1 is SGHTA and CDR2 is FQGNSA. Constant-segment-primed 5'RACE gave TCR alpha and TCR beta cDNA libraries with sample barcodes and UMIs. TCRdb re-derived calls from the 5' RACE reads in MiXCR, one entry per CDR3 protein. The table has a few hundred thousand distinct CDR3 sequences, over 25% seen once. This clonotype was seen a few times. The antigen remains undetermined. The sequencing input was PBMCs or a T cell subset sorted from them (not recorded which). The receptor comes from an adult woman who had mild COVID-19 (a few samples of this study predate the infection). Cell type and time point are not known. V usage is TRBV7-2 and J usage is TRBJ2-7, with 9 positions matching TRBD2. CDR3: CASSRSSGSTDTYEQYF. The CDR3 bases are TGTGCCAGCAGCCGGAGTAGCGGGAGCACAGACACCTACGAGCAGTACTTC.